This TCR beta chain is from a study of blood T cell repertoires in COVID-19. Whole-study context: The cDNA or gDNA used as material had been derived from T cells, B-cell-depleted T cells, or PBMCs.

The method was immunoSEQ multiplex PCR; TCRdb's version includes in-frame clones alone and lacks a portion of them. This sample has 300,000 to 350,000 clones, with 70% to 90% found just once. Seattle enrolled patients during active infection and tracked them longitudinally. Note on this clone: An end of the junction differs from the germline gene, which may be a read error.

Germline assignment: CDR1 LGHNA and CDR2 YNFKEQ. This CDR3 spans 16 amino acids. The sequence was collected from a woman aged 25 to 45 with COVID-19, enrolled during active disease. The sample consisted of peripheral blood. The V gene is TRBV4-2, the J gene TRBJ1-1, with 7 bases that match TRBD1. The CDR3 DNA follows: TGTGCCAGCAGCCAAGATGCGGACAGGTTAAGGCGGGCCGTCGGATTT. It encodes CASSQDADRLRRAVGF.